This T cell receptor beta chain is from a study of blood T cell repertoires in COVID-19. About the research overall: From the United States, Italy and Spain came samples of acute and convalescent COVID-19.

From germline, CDR1 is MNHNS and CDR2 SASEGT. V lost 3 bases to trimming and J lost 1 base; unmatched junction nucleotides: 5. The CDR3 runs 15 residues. Produced via immunoSEQ multiplex PCR; TCRdb's table is partial and in-frame only. The table shows 200,000 or so clones, with less than 90% occurring only once. The sequenced sample was peripheral blood. The rearrangement uses TRBV6-1 and TRBJ1-2; 7 positions agree with TRBD1. This TCR derives from a woman aged 45-60 years with acute or convalescent COVID-19. CDR3 region: CASSDGTAYNYGYTF. CDR3 sequence (DNA): TGTGCCAGCAGTGACGGGACAGCCTATAACTATGGCTACACCTTC.